What follows is one TCR beta chain and its context. These data come from a study of T-cell reconstitution after alpha-beta-depleted transplantation in children. Unique molecular identifiers were incorporated into the prepared TCRbeta library. TCRdb ran MiXCR on the PCR reads and lists one entry per CDR3 protein. The repertoire holds 900,000 or so distinct CDR3 sequences, with 16% as singletons. Germline V gene data show CDR1 as MNHEY and CDR2 as SVGAGI. Trimming shortened V by 0 bases and J by 0 bases, and 2 bases separated the two germline ends. The length of the CDR3 is 13 residues. Sequencing was performed on PBMCs, mostly from graft donor cells, taken 360 days after TCRalphabeta/CD19-depleted stem cell transplant. This chain connects TRBV6-5 to TRBJ1-1; no clear D gene. The TCR was taken from a male patient younger than 18 who had a stem cell transplant for acute lymphoblastic leukemia, so the T cells may come from the graft donor. The CDR3 region is CASSYSMNTEAFF. The CDR3 nucleotides are TGTGCCAGCAGTTACTCAATGAACACTGAAGCTTTCTTT.